Given below is one T cell receptor beta chain in context. The target antigen is unknown. A read error may explain this, as a much larger clone is one base away. The CDR3 runs 13 residues. V lost 4 bases and J lost 4, with 13 bases in between. Per germline, CDR1 DFQATT and CDR2 SNEGSKA (reference sequence). This sample stems from a study of metastatic and nonmetastatic thyroid tumors. Regarding the study as a whole: Significantly higher TCR beta diversity was reportedly seen in malignant thyroid tumors than benign nodules, in blood and tumor.

None of the patients had undergone any treatment ahead of thyroid surgery. TCRdb reprocessed the PCR reads via MiXCR. Among tens of thousands of clones listed, approximately 12% were seen once. The material sequenced was blood. This chain joins TRBV20-1 and TRBJ1-2, with D unresolved. The sequence derives from a female donor with papillary thyroid cancer or a benign thyroid nodule (not recorded which). Some clones in this sample may be carry-over from other donors' samples. CDR3 protein: CSATIASTYGYTF. CDR3 coding DNA: TGCAGTGCTACTATCGCAAGTACCTATGGCTACACCTTC.